Below are 28 T cell receptor beta chains sequenced from a single sample in a study of CD8+CD57+ T cells in acquired aplastic anemia. Researchers used genomic DNA as the template to profile TCR beta VDJ and CDR3. TCRdb used MiXCR to reprocess the reads, holding one entry per CDR3 protein. The data hold 150,000 to 200,000 distinct CDR3 sequences, with roughly half observed a single time. In patients chosen for sequencing, flow cytometry had shown CD8+CD57+ cell expansion. Sequencing input: sorted CD4+, CD8+, or CD8+CD57+ T cells (not recorded which) from PBMCs. These receptors were taken from a human donor with aplastic anemia.

This clonotype was seen at least ten times. This chain links TRBV7-9 with TRBJ2-1; tentative D call: TRBD2 (7 bases). Per germline, CDR1 SEHNR and CDR2 FQNEAQ (reference sequence). Trimming pared 1 base from V and 3 bases from J, leaving 16 bases between. This CDR3 spans 17 amino acids. The CDR3 DNA sequence: TGTGCCAGCAGCTTAGGGGCGCGGGGGCCGCTCTACAATGAGCAGTTCTTC. Its protein is CASSLGARGPLYNEQFF. The entire variable domain, with the rest obtained from reference TRBV7-9 and TRBJ2-1, is as follows: DTGVSQNPRHKITKRGQNVTFRCDPISEHNRLYWYRQTLGQGPEFLTYFQNEAQLEKSRLLSDRFSAERPKGSFSTLEIQRTEQGDSAMYLCASSLGARGPLYNEQFFGPGTRLTVL.

This clonotype was counted only a few times. This chain uses TRBV24-1 with TRBJ2-5, with a possible D match to TRBD2 (5 bases). Trimming pared 6 bases from V and 5 bases from J, leaving 12 bases between. In germline, CDR1 is KGHDR, CDR2 SFDVKD. The CDR3 runs to 13 residues. The CDR3 DNA sequence: TGTGCCACCAGTTCAACTAGTTGGGAGACCCAGTACTTC. Its protein is CATSSTSWETQYF.

The sample holds many counts of this clonotype. The rearrangement uses TRBV20-1 and TRBJ2-5; possible D gene TRBD1, 6 bases. The germline V gene has CDR1 DFQATT and CDR2 SNEGSKA (reference sequence). The CDR3 spans 14 residues. V gave up 6 bases and J gave up 1 base, with 15 bases separating them. The CDR3 DNA is TGCAGTGCGGTTTCCGACAGGCTCCAAGAGACCCAGTACTTC. It yields the protein CSAVSDRLQETQYF.

Comments on this clonotype: This may be a read error, as it is one base from a much larger clone. The V and J genes are TRBV6-1 and TRBJ2-6; a weak D match, TRBD1 (5 bases). In germline, CDR1 is MNHNS, CDR2 SASEGT. The CDR3 runs 14 residues. CDR3 loop: CASMSSSGASVLTF. The CDR3 nucleotides are TGTGCCAGCATGAGTTCCTCTGGGGCCAGCGTCCTGACTTTC.

A word on this clonotype: It is likely a read error, because the conserved phenylalanine at the end of the CDR3 is missing. The DNA of the CDR3 is TGTGCCAGCAGTAATTCAGTGGACTACGAGCAGTACTCC. This encodes CASSNSVDYEQYS. The rearrangement links TRBV2 to TRBJ2-7; no clear D. This CDR3 has 13 amino acids. The germline gives CDR1 SNHLY, CDR2 FYNNEI. Trimming took 5 bases from V and 3 from J, leaving 11 bases between them.

This chain connects TRBV2 to TRBJ2-2, with TRBD2 as a possible D gene (6 bases). Trimming pared 2 bases from V and 10 bases from J, leaving 11 bases between. From germline, CDR1 is SNHLY and CDR2 FYNNEI. CDR3 length: 13 amino acids. This CDR3 reads CASSEREVEELFF. In DNA form, the CDR3 reads TGTGCCAGCAGTGAAAGGGAGGTGGAGGAGCTGTTTTTT. Full variable domain (remainder filled in from reference TRBV2 and TRBJ2-2): EPEVTQTPSHQVTQMGQEVILRCVPISNHLYFYWYRQILGQKVEFLVSFYNNEISEKSEIFDDQFSVERPDGSNFTLKIRSTKLEDSAMYFCASSEREVEELFFGEGSRLTVL.

This clonotype was observed at least ten times. V and J are TRBV6-4 and TRBJ1-6; D gene unclear. The CDR3 consists of 13 residues. The V and J ends lost 8 bases and 7 bases respectively, with 12 bases between them. Germline values: CDR1 MRHNA, CDR2 SNTAGT. This CDR3 is CASSLDANSPLHF. The CDR3 bases are TGTGCCAGCTCCTTGGATGCCAATTCACCCCTCCACTTT.

A single count supports this clonotype. One end of the junction does not line up with germline, which may come from a read error. The chain couples TRBV24-1 to TRBJ2-2; D perhaps matches TRBD2 (5 bases). This CDR3 has 12 amino acids. Germline loops: CDR1 KGHDR, CDR2 SFDVKD. CDR3 DNA: TGTGCCACCGGAAGGAGGACCCGGGGAGCTGTTTTT. Residues: CATGRRTRGAVF.

This clonotype has only a few counts. The genes are TRBV20-1 and TRBJ1-6; weak D call: TRBD1 (6 bases). CDR1 and CDR2 from the germline V gene are DFQATT and SNEGSKA (reference sequence). The CDR3 runs 13 residues. Trimming pared 6 bases from V and 14 bases from J, leaving 20 bases between. Here the CDR3 reads CSAHDRRIRSLHF. DNA for the CDR3: TGCAGTGCCCATGACAGGCGAATTAGGTCCCTCCACTTT.

The rearrangement links TRBV24-1 to TRBJ2-5; TRBD1 matches at 7 bases. J gave up 2 bases and V 2 bases, and 4 bases lay outside the gene matches. This CDR3 region has 15 residues. Germline V gene lookup returns CDR1 KGHDR and CDR2 SFDVKD. CDR3 coding DNA: TGTGCCACCAGTGATTCCTCGACAGGGCAAGAGACCCAGTACTTC. Its protein product is CATSDSSTGQETQYF.

CDR3 residues: CSASFRGRDTQYF. In DNA, the CDR3 is TGCAGTGCTAGTTTCAGGGGGCGAGATACGCAGTATTTT. The rearrangement joins TRBV20-1 to TRBJ2-3; the match to TRBD1 covers 8 bases. The germline V gene has CDR1 DFQATT and CDR2 SNEGSKA (reference sequence). V lost 3 bases and J lost 5; bases outside the gene matches: 4. There are 13 residues in the CDR3.

This clonotype was seen at least ten times. The rearrangement links TRBV12-3 or TRBV12-4 to TRBJ2-1; 8 positions match TRBD2. V lost 1 base to trimming and J lost 10 bases; unmatched junction nucleotides: 9. This CDR3 has 15 residues. The CDR3 bases are TGTGCCAGCAGTTTAGACGGGGGGGTCCTTACGGAGCAGTTCTTC. This gives the protein CASSLDGGVLTEQFF.

The V and J genes are TRBV2 and TRBJ2-5; D call uncertain. The germline gives CDR1 SNHLY, CDR2 FYNNEI. The CDR3 covers 13 residues. The V end lost 3 bases, the J end lost 5 bases, and 10 bases lay between the germline ends. DNA of the CDR3: TGTGCCAGCAGTGAGAGGCCCCCTGAGACCCAGTACTTC. Amino acids: CASSERPPETQYF.

CDR3 amino acids: CASSERVSSSEAFF. CDR3 DNA sequence: TGTGCCAGCAGTGAACGAGTCAGTAGTTCTGAAGCTTTCTTT. V gene TRBV25-1 combines with J gene TRBJ1-1; D gene uncertain. V lost 2 bases to trimming and J lost 6 bases, with 13 bases between them. From germline, CDR1 is MGHDK and CDR2 SYGVNS. This CDR3 has 14 residues. Complete variable domain (other parts from reference TRBV25-1 and TRBJ1-1): EADIYQTPRYLVIGTGKKITLECSQTMGHDKMYWYQQDPGMELHLIHYSYGVNSTEKGDLSSESTVSRIRTEHFPLTLESARPSHTSQYLCASSERVSSSEAFFGQGTRLTVV.

The sample holds a few counts of this clonotype. The chain links TRBV6-4 to TRBJ2-3; 8 bases are a match to TRBD2. The germline CDR1 and CDR2 sequences are MRHNA and SNTAGT. This CDR3 region has 16 residues. V dropped 6 bases and J dropped 2; count of bases not matched to a gene: 10. This CDR3 reads CASRCGGPTYTDTQYF. The CDR3 DNA follows: TGTGCCAGCAGGTGCGGGGGGCCTACCTACACAGATACGCAGTATTTT.

The chain has TRBV10-3 and TRBJ2-3; possible D gene TRBD1, 5 bases. The CDR3 is made up of 15 amino acids. The ends were cut back, 4 bases at V and 0 bases at J, with 11 bases in the middle. Germline V gene lookup returns CDR1 ENHRY and CDR2 SYGVKD. The CDR3 loop reads CAISASTASTDTQYF. CDR3 coding DNA: TGTGCCATCAGTGCGTCGACAGCTAGCACAGATACGCAGTATTTT.

This clonotype was seen more than once but under ten times. This sequence joins TRBV18 and TRBJ2-2, with 13 nucleotides matching TRBD2. This CDR3 spans 15 amino acids. Trimming removed 4 bases from V and 6 bases from J; junction bases left unmatched: 2. Germline V gene sequence: CDR1 KGHSH, CDR2 LQKENI. The CDR3 loop reads CASSRGLAGAGELFF. The CDR3 nucleotides are TGTGCCAGCTCACGAGGACTAGCGGGGGCCGGGGAGCTGTTTTTT.

The chain has TRBV20-1 and TRBJ1-2, with 11 bases aligning to TRBD1. CDR1 DFQATT and CDR2 SNEGSKA come from the germline V gene (reference sequence). After removal of 1 base from V and 8 bases from J, the junction contained 0 bases not matched to a gene. CDR3 length equals 12 residues. The CDR3 here is CSARGTGGGYTF. The CDR3 DNA reads as TGCAGTGCTAGAGGGACAGGGGGCGGCTACACCTTC.

The DNA for the CDR3 is TGCGCCAGCAGGGCGGGGACAGGGAACACCGGGGAGCTGTTTTTT. This gives the protein CASRAGTGNTGELFF. This chain joins TRBV10-1 and TRBJ2-2; 8 bases align to TRBD1. Losses at the gene ends were 6 bases for V and 1 base for J; bases not matched to a gene: 4. CDR1 WNHNN and CDR2 SYGVQD come from the germline V gene (reference sequence). The CDR3 runs 15 residues.

This clonotype was found many times. The chain couples TRBV5-8 to TRBJ2-3; D is undetermined. Trimming took 0 bases from V and 5 from J, leaving 10 bases between them. The CDR3 runs 14 residues. Germline loops: CDR1 SGHTS, CDR2 YDEGEE. The CDR3 is CASSLDGVEDTQYF. As DNA, the CDR3 is TGTGCCAGCAGCTTGGATGGGGTAGAAGATACGCAGTATTTT.

This clonotype was counted ten times or more. The gene calls are TRBV9 and TRBJ2-7, with 7 bases identical to TRBD2. V shed 0 bases and J 6 bases; nucleotides not matched to a gene: 9. Looked up from germline, CDR1 is SGDLS and CDR2 is YYNGEE. The CDR3 extends over 15 amino acids. CDR3 sequence (DNA): TGTGCCAGCAGCGTAGACTTGGGGGAGGGGCGCGAGCAGTACTTC. Encoded protein: CASSVDLGEGREQYF.

J is TRBJ2-1 and V is TRBV9; unclear D gene. Germline V gives CDR1 SGDLS, CDR2 YYNGEE. This CDR3 has 16 residues. V lost 0 bases and J lost 2, with 12 bases in between. CDR3: CASSVGSLDPYNEQFF. In DNA, the CDR3 is TGTGCCAGCAGCGTAGGCTCATTAGACCCCTACAATGAGCAGTTCTTC.

This clonotype came up many times. The CDR3 DNA reads TGTGCCAGCAGCTCAGGCCAGGGCTTGAACACTGAAGCTTTCTTT. Residues: CASSSGQGLNTEAFF. V is TRBV7-2 and J is TRBJ1-1; a weak D match, TRBD1 (5 bases). The length of the CDR3 is 15 residues. Germline loops: CDR1 SGHTA, CDR2 FQGNSA. The V gene lost 4 bases and the J gene lost 0 bases, with 12 bases spanning the gap.

The chain carries TRBV4-3 and TRBJ2-3; TRBD1 matches 8 bases. The junction had 5 bases not matched to a gene; V was cut back by 0 bases and J by 6 bases. Germline CDR1 and CDR2: LGHNA and YSLEER. This CDR3 comprises 15 residues. This chain's CDR3 is CASSQDPQGADTQYF. As DNA, the CDR3 is TGCGCCAGCAGCCAAGATCCCCAGGGGGCTGATACGCAGTATTTT.

This clonotype came up many times. The CDR3 spells CASSLGDRQHSPLHF. CDR3 coding DNA: TGCGCCAGCAGCTTGGGTGACAGACAGCATTCACCCCTCCACTTT. This chain joins TRBV5-1 and TRBJ1-6; tentatively, D is TRBD1 (5 bases). The V end was cut by 0 bases, the J end by 8 bases, with 12 bases between. Germline values: CDR1 SGHRS, CDR2 YFSETQ. The CDR3 contains 15 residues. The complete variable domain, with remaining parts taken from reference TRBV5-1 and TRBJ1-6, reads KAGVTQTPRYLIKTRGQQVTLSCSPISGHRSVSWYQQTPGQGLQFLFEYFSETQRNKGNFPGRFSGRQFSNSRSEMNVSTLELGDSALYLCASSLGDRQHSPLHFGNGTRLTVT.

This clonotype has at least ten counts. This chain uses TRBV9 with TRBJ1-1; unclear D gene. CDR3 size: 14 residues. V shed 0 bases and J shed 10 bases, with 16 bases lying between them. Germline V gene sequence: CDR1 SGDLS, CDR2 YYNGEE. The CDR3 nucleotides read TGTGCCAGCAGCGTAGGGTCGGGGAGGGAGGCAGCTTTCTTT. Translation gives CASSVGSGREAAFF.

The chain employs TRBV29-1 and TRBJ2-7; 7 nucleotides align to TRBD1. The J segment lost 2 bases and the V segment lost 2 bases, leaving 3 bases of the junction unmatched. The length of the CDR3 is 13 residues. The germline V gene encodes CDR1 SQVTM and CDR2 ANQGSEA. The DNA of the CDR3 is TGCAGCGTTGAACAGCAGGGGGCCTACGAGCAGTACTTC. Amino acids: CSVEQQGAYEQYF.

For this clonotype: A read error may be the cause here, since a much bigger clone is one base away. The chain couples TRBV5-1 to TRBJ2-2, with 9 bases matching TRBD1. This CDR3 is 15 amino acids long. Germline loops: CDR1 SGHRS, CDR2 YFSETQ. The CDR3, as DNA: TGCGCCAGCAGCTTCGCGGGACAGGGCACCGGGGAGCCGTTTTTT. Its protein is CASSFAGQGTGEPFF.